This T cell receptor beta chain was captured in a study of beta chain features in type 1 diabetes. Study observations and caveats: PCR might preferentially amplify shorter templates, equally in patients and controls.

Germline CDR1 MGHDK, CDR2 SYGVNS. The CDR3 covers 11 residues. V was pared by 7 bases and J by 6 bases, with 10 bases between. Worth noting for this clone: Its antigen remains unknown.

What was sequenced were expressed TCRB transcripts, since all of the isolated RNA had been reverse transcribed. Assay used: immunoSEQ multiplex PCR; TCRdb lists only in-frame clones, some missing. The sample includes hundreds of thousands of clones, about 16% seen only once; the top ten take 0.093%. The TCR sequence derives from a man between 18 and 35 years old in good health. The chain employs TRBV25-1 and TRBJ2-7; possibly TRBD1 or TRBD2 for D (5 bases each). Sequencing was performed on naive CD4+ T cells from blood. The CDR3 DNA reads TGTGCCAGCACTGGGGGTTCCGAGCAGTACTTC. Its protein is CASTGGSEQYF.